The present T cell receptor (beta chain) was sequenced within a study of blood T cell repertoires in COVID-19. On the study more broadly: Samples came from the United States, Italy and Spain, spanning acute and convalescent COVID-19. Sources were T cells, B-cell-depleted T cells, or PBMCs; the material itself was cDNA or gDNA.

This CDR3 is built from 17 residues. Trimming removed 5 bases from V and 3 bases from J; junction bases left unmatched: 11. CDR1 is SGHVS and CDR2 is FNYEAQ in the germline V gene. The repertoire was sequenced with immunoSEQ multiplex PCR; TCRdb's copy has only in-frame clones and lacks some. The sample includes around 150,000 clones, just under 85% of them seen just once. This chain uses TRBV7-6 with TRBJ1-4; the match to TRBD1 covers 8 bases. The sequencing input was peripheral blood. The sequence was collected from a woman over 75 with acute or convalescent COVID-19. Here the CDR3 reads CASSIYRGRQANEKLFF. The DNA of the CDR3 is TGTGCCAGCAGCATATACAGGGGGAGGCAAGCTAATGAAAAACTGTTTTTT.